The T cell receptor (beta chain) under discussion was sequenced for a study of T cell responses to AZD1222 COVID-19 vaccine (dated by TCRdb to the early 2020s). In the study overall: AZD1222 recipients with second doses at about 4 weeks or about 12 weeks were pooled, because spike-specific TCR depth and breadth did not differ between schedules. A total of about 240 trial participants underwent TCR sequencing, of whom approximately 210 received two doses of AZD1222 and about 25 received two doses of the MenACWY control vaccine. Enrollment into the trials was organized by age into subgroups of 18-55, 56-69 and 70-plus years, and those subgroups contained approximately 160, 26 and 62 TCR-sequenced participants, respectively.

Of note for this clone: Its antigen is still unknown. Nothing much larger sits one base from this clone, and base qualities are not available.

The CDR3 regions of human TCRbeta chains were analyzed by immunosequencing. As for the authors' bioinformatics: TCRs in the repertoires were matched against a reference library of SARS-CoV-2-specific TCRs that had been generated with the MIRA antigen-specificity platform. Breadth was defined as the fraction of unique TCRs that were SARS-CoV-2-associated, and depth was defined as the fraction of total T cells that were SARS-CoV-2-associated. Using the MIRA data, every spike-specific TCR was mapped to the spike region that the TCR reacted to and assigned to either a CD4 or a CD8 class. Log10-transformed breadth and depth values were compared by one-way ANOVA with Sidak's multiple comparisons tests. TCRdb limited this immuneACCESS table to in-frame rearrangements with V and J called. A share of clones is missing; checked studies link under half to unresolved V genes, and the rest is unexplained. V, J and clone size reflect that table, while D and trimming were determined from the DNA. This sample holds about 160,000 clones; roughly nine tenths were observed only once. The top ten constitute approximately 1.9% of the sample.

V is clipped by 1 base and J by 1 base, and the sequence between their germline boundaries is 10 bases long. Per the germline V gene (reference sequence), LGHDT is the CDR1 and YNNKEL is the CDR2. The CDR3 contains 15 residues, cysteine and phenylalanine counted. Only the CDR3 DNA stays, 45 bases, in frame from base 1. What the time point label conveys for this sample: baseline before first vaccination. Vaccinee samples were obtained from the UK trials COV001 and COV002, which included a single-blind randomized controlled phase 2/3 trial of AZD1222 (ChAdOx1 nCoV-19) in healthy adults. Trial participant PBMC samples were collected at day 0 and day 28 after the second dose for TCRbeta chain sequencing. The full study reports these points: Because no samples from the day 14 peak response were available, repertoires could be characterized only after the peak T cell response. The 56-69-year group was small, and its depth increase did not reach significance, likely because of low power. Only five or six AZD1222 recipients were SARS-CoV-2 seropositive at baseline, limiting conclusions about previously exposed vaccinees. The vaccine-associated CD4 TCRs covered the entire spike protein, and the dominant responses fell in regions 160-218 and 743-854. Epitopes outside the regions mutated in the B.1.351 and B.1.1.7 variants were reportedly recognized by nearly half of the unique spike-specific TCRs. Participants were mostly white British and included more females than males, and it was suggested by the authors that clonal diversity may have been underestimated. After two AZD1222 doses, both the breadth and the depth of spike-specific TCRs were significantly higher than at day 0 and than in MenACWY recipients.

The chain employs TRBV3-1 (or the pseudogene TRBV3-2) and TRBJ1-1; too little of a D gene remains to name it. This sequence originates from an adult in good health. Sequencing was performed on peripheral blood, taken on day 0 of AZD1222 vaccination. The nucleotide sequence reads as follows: TGTGCCAGCAGCCAAGGAGGGTTCACGAACACTGAAGCTTTCTTT. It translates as CASSQGGFTNTEAFF.